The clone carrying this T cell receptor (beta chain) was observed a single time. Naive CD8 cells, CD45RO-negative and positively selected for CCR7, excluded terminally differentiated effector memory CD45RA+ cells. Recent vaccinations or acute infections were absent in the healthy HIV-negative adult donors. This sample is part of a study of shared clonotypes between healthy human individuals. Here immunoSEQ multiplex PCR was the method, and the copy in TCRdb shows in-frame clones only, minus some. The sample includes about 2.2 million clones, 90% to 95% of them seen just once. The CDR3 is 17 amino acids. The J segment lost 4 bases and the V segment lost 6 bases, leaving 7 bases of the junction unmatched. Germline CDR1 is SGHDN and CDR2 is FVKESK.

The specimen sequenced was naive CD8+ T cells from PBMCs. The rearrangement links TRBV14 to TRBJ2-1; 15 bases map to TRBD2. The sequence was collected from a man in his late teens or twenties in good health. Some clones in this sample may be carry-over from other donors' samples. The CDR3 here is CASSRTSGRARYNEQFF. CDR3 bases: TGTGCCAGCAGTCGGACTAGCGGGAGGGCGCGTTACAATGAGCAGTTCTTC.